This T cell receptor (beta chain) was sequenced in a study of T cells in Graves' hyperthyroidism and ophthalmopathy. The study's findings and limits: Most clonotypes expanded in the thyroid (above 0.001) were also present in blood. A model using 13 V-J features told ophthalmopathy apart from stable hyperthyroidism. The model made its ophthalmopathy prediction, and onset followed a median 6.5 months later.

Disease lasting under 3 months, a NOSPECS grade of at least 4, and a Clinical Activity Score of at least 3 were features of the ophthalmopathy patients. It was RNA transcripts that yielded the amplified TCR beta CDR3 regions. Primed by the HTBI set, a first-round RT-PCR was run on the TCR CDR3. TCRdb re-called the multiplex PCR reads with MiXCR, one entry per CDR3 protein. Here the sample spans about 400,000 distinct CDR3 sequences, 14% being singletons. Per germline, CDR1 KGHSH and CDR2 LQKENI. V was trimmed by 3 bases and J by 0 bases, leaving 12 bases between them. The CDR3 contains 15 residues. This clonotype was observed a handful of times. Antigen: not known.

The gene calls are TRBV18 and TRBJ2-7; TRBD1 might be the D (5 bases). This sequence was found in a woman aged 30 to 39 with Graves' ophthalmopathy. Material for sequencing was blood. The CDR3 spells CASSPLVGVSYEQYF. Here the CDR3 DNA reads TGTGCCAGCTCACCCCTCGTAGGGGTCTCCTACGAGCAGTACTTC.